This TCR beta chain was observed in a study of graft-versus-host responses after intestinal transplantation. Some clones are missing from TCRdb's copy, which holds only in-frame ones; the method was immunoSEQ multiplex PCR. The repertoire has tens of thousands of clones, about 93% of them found once; the top ten carry 5.9%. V was pared by 3 bases and J by 5 bases, with 6 bases of the junction left unmatched. The CDR3 loop spans 14 amino acids. Germline V gene sequence: CDR1 LNHDA, CDR2 SQIVND (reference sequence). A single count supports this clone. The rearrangement joins TRBV19 to TRBJ1-1; 7 bases align to TRBD1. Specimen: PBMCs, collected 750 to 850 days after a first intestinal transplant, on the day of a second. The clonotype originates from a human patient who received an intestinal transplant, so some T cells may come from the graft donor. Here the CDR3 reads CASSIRQGGTEAFF. In nucleotides, the CDR3 is TGTGCCAGTAGTATTCGCCAGGGGGGTACTGAAGCTTTCTTT.